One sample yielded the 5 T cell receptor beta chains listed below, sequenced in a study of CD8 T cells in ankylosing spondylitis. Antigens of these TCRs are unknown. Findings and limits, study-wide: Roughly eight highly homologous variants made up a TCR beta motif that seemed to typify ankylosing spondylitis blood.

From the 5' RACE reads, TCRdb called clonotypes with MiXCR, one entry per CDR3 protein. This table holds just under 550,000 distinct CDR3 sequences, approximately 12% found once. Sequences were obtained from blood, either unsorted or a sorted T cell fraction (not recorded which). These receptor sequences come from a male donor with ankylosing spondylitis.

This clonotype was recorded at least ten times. The DNA of the CDR3 is TGTGCCAGCAGCCAACCAACAGGGGGCGCGAATTCACCCCTCCACTTT. It yields the protein CASSQPTGGANSPLHF. The chain joins TRBV4-2 to TRBJ1-6; 9 bases align to TRBD1. The CDR3 length is 16 residues. Per germline, CDR1 LGHNA and CDR2 YNFKEQ. Trimming took 2 bases from V and 7 from J; bases not matched to a gene: 6.

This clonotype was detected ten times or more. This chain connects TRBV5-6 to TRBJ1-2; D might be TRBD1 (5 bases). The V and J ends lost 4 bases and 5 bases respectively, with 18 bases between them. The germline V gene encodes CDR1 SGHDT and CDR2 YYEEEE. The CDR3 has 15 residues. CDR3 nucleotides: TGTGCCAGCAGCCGTCGCACAGGCGGCAGATATGGCTACACCTTC. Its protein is CASSRRTGGRYGYTF. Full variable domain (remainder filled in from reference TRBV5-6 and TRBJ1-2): DAGVTQSPTHLIKTRGQQVTLRCSPKSGHDTVSWYQQALGQGPQFIFQYYEEEERQRGNFPDRFSGHQFPNYSSELNVNALLLGDSALYLCASSRRTGGRYGYTFGSGTRLTVV.

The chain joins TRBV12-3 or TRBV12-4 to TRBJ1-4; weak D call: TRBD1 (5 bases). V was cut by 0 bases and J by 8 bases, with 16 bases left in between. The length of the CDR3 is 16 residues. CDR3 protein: CASSLAWGGGNEKLFF. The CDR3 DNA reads TGTGCCAGCAGTTTAGCGTGGGGCGGGGGGAACGAAAAACTGTTTTTT.

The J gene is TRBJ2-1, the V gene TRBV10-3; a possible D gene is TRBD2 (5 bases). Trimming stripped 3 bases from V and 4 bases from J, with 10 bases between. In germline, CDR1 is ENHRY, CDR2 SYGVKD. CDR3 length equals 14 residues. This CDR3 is CAISEDGDYNEQFF. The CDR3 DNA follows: TGTGCCATCAGTGAAGACGGGGATTACAATGAGCAGTTCTTC.

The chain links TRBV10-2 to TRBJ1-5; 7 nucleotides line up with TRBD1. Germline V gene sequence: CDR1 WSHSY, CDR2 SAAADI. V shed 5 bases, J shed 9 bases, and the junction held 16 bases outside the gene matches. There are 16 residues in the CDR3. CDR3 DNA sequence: TGCGCCAGCAGTTCCCGCCAGGGGGACAAAATGAGGCCCCAGCATTTT. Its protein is CASSSRQGDKMRPQHF.